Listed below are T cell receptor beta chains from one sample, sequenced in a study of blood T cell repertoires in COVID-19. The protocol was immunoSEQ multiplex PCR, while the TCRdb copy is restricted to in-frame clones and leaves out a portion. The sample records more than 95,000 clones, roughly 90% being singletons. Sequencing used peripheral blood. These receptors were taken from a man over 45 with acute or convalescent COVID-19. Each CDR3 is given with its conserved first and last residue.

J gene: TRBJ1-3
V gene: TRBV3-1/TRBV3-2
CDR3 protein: CASSQDLGVFGGNTIYF

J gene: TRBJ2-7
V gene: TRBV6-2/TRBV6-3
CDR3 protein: CASSYGTGGFSYEQYF

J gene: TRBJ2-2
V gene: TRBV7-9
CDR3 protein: CASSLAGSTGELFF

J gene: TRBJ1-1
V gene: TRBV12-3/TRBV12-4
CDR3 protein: CASSSGGGTEAFF

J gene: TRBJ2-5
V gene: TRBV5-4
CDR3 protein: CASSKPTAAGGQETQYF

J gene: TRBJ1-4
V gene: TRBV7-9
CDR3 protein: CASSRSGAGEKLFF

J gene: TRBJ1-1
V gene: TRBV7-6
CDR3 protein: CASSLSTGSTEAFF

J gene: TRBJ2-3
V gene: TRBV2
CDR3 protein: CASISQRASTDTQYF

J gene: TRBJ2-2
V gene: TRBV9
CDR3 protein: CASARQGLTGELFF

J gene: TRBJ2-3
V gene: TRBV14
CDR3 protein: CASRLAGSRDTQYF

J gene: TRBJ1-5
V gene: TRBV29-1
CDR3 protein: CSAQGSRNQPQHF

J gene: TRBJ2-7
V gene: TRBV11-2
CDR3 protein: CASSLSRDSYYEQYF

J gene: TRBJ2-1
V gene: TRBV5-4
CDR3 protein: CASSLALGANEQFF

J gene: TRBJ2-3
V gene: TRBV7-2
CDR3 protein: CASSLRGQAGADTQYF

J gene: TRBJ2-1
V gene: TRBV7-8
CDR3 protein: CASNPRTSGRQAYNEQFF